Listed here are 12 T cell receptor beta chains from one sample, sequenced in a study of cytomegalovirus exposure and HLA in healthy donors. PCR involved 60 Vbeta and 13 Jbeta primers. The repertoire was sequenced with immunoSEQ multiplex PCR; TCRdb's copy has only in-frame clones and lacks some. The sample has 90,000 to 150,000 clones, roughly 63% seen once. Specimen: PBMCs. The receptors come from a man aged 40-55 years in good health and CMV-seropositive.

This chain uses TRBV6-1 with TRBJ2-7, with TRBD2 identical over 14 bases. The CDR3 has 17 residues. Unmatched junction bases numbered 10, after V lost 4 bases and J lost 5 bases. In germline, CDR1 is MNHNS, CDR2 SASEGT. The DNA of the CDR3 is TGTGCCAGCAGTGGTAGGGGACTAGCGGGAGACAGCGACGAGCAGTACTTC. Residues: CASSGRGLAGDSDEQYF.

The chain recombines TRBV28 with TRBJ2-3; D unresolved. V gave up 5 bases and J gave up 5 bases, with 14 bases separating them. CDR1 and CDR2 from the germline V gene are MDHEN and SYDVKM. This CDR3 is built from 14 residues. Here the CDR3 reads CASSNSRFGDTQYF. The DNA of the CDR3 is TGTGCCAGCAGTAATTCCCGGTTTGGAGATACGCAGTATTTT.

The chain is built from TRBV5-1 and TRBJ2-5, with 8 bases that match TRBD1. The CDR3 covers 17 residues. J gave up 2 bases and V 0 bases, and 9 bases lay outside the gene matches. From germline, CDR1 is SGHRS and CDR2 YFSETQ. The CDR3 region is CASSLAYTGGLQETQYF. CDR3 nucleotides: TGCGCCAGCAGCTTGGCCTACACAGGGGGTCTACAAGAGACCCAGTACTTC.

This clone was picked up a small number of times. This rearrangement joins TRBV7-9 to TRBJ2-1; D unresolved. In germline, CDR1 is SEHNR, CDR2 FQNEAQ (reference sequence). The CDR3 has 12 residues. Trimming cost V 2 bases and J 10 bases, with 9 bases left between them. The CDR3 sequence: CASSLSLGEQFF. In DNA, the CDR3 is TGTGCCAGCAGCTTATCTCTAGGCGAGCAGTTCTTC.

This clone was seen only a few times. The J gene is TRBJ1-2, the V gene TRBV5-4; D is ambiguous. Germline V gene lookup returns CDR1 SGHNT and CDR2 YYREEE (reference sequence). The CDR3 is 15 amino acids. Trimming took 0 bases from V and 8 from J, leaving 17 bases between them. The DNA of the CDR3 is TGTGCCAGCAGCTTGGAAGCCGGGATTACTATCGGCTACACCTTC. This gives the protein CASSLEAGITIGYTF.

V and J are TRBV11-2 and TRBJ2-1; unclear D gene. The CDR3 has 13 amino acids. Germline V gene lookup returns CDR1 SGHAT and CDR2 FQNNGV. The ends were cut back, 6 bases at V and 14 bases at J, with 20 bases in the middle. DNA of the CDR3: TGTGCCAGCAGGGTAGACATGGTCTCTTGGGAGTTCTTC. This translates into CASRVDMVSWEFF.

V usage is TRBV6-5 and J usage is TRBJ1-2; weak D call: TRBD1 (5 bases). The CDR3 runs to 16 residues. Trimming took 0 bases from V and 7 from J, leaving 18 bases between them. Germline CDR1 and CDR2: MNHEY and SVGAGI. In nucleotides, the CDR3 is TGTGCCAGCAGTTACTCGGGCGGGGGAGTCAGGTTTGGCTACACCTTC. It encodes CASSYSGGGVRFGYTF.

The chain recombines TRBV7-2 with TRBJ2-7; TRBD2 matches at 8 bases. The CDR3 is 16 amino acids. J was trimmed by 0 bases and V by 2 bases; bases with no gene match: 6. Looked up from germline, CDR1 is SGHTA and CDR2 is FQGNSA. The CDR3 nucleotides read TGTGCCAGCAGCTTATATCACGCGGGAGGCTCCTACGAGCAGTACTTC. It codes for CASSLYHAGGSYEQYF.

The CDR3: CASSYERFPTGELFF. CDR3 nucleotides: TGTGCCAGCAGTTACGAGCGGTTCCCCACCGGGGAGCTGTTTTTT. This chain links TRBV6-5 with TRBJ2-2; possible D gene TRBD2, 5 bases. The CDR3 loop spans 15 amino acids. Trimming left V 2 bases short and J 4 bases short, with 11 bases between. The germline CDR1 and CDR2 sequences are MNHEY and SVGAGI.

This clone was counted only a few times. The chain uses TRBV27 and TRBJ2-4, with D possibly TRBD2 on 5 matching bases. Germline assignment: CDR1 MNHEY and CDR2 SMNVEV (reference sequence). V was shortened by 2 bases and J by 14 bases, with 10 bases between the two germline ends. The CDR3 sequence is 11 residues long. CDR3 DNA sequence: TGTGCCAGCAGTTTAGGAAGGCGGGAGTACTTC. Protein: CASSLGRREYF.

This rearrangement joins TRBV5-1 to TRBJ1-1; D perhaps matches TRBD1 (5 bases). V gave up 4 bases and J gave up 0 bases, with 10 bases separating them. There are 14 residues in the CDR3. Looked up from germline, CDR1 is SGHRS and CDR2 is YFSETQ. The CDR3 loop is CASSDDRLNTEAFF. The CDR3 DNA reads as TGCGCCAGCAGCGACGACAGACTGAACACTGAAGCTTTCTTT. Looking up the rest from reference TRBV5-1 and TRBJ1-1 gives the full variable domain: KAGVTQTPRYLIKTRGQQVTLSCSPISGHRSVSWYQQTPGQGLQFLFEYFSETQRNKGNFPGRFSGRQFSNSRSEMNVSTLELGDSALYLCASSDDRLNTEAFFGQGTRLTVV.

V is TRBV2 and J is TRBJ2-1; D is unclear. Per germline, CDR1 SNHLY and CDR2 FYNNEI. This CDR3 has 11 amino acids. V was shortened by 4 bases and J by 10 bases, with 8 bases between the two germline ends. The CDR3 region has the DNA TGTGCCAGCAGTGTTGAGACAGAGCAGTTCTTC. Translation gives CASSVETEQFF. The full variable domain, its missing parts supplied by reference TRBV2 and TRBJ2-1, is EPEVTQTPSHQVTQMGQEVILRCVPISNHLYFYWYRQILGQKVEFLVSFYNNEISEKSEIFDDQFSVERPDGSNFTLKIRSTKLEDSAMYFCASSVETEQFFGPGTRLTVL.